Here is one T cell receptor beta chain with its context. The antigen is undetermined. Scientists ran DNA taken from cultured CD4+ T cells through the Oncomine TCR Beta short-read assay for sequencing. Using the QIAamp micro DNA kit, genomic DNA was extracted from the CD4+ T cells that had been cultured. TCRdb passed the PCR reads through MiXCR, listing each CDR3 protein once. The repertoire holds 20,000 to 25,000 distinct CDR3 sequences, with approximately 61% as singletons. The data were obtained in a study of vaccination and CD4 T cells after COVID-19. The treatment denotes: approximately nine-day PBMC culture with coronavirus spike peptide pools or control peptides (ViraFEST assay). V lost 3 bases and J 10 bases, leaving 22 bases between the germline ends. The CDR3 is 17 residues long.

Sequenced material: CD4+ T cells from blood, cultured in vitro. The V gene is TRBV12-3 or TRBV12-4, the J gene TRBJ1-6; D unresolved. The sequence came from a human donor who had recovered from COVID-19. CDR3 in amino acids: CASSFHGMEGRGSPLHF. In DNA form, the CDR3 reads TGTGCCAGCAGTTTTCATGGCATGGAGGGAAGAGGATCACCCCTCCACTTT.